These 17 T cell receptor beta chains originate from one sample sequenced in a study of T-cell reconstitution after alpha-beta-depleted transplantation in children. The TCRbeta library was prepared with unique molecular identifiers. TCRdb used MiXCR to reprocess the PCR reads, holding one entry per CDR3 protein. The data show about 190,000 distinct CDR3 sequences, about 6.4% seen once. The source material was PBMCs from the stem cell graft donor, sampled from the stem cell graft. These receptors came from a human donor who donated a stem cell graft to a child with Wiskott-Aldrich syndrome.

This clonotype was seen many times. The V call is TRBV6-5, the J call TRBJ2-7; 15 nucleotides agree with TRBD2. CDR1 is MNHEY and CDR2 is SVGAGI in the germline V gene. CDR3 length: 18 residues. With V trimmed by 5 bases and J by 3 bases, 11 bases remained unmatched. CDR3 in amino acids: CASSPTVGLAGGLYEQYF. DNA of the CDR3: TGTGCCAGCAGTCCAACCGTCGGACTAGCGGGGGGGCTCTACGAGCAGTACTTC.

The V gene is TRBV14, the J gene TRBJ2-4; the match to TRBD2 covers 9 bases. The CDR3 is made up of 17 amino acids. Germline CDR1 reads SGHDN; CDR2 reads FVKESK. J was trimmed by 2 bases and V by 4 bases; bases with no gene match: 9. The DNA for the CDR3 is TGTGCCAGCAGCCCAGCGGGGGGCCGGTCTTCCAAAAACATTCAGTACTTC. It translates to CASSPAGGRSSKNIQYF.

Ten or more counts support this clonotype. The V call is TRBV6-5, the J call TRBJ2-5; perhaps TRBD1 as D (6 bases). CDR3 length equals 14 residues. CDR1 is MNHEY, CDR2 SVGAGI, per germline. With 2 bases removed from V and 3 bases from J, the gap between germline ends came to 10 bases. In DNA, the CDR3 is TGTGCCAGCAGTTACGCAGGGGCCAAAGAGACCCAGTACTTC. It encodes CASSYAGAKETQYF.

This clonotype has a handful of counts. The chain is built from TRBV5-1 and TRBJ2-5; D not certain. Trimming shortened V by 4 bases and J by 5 bases, and 12 bases separated the two germline ends. The germline gives CDR1 SGHRS, CDR2 YFSETQ. The CDR3 is 13 amino acids. CDR3 bases: TGCGCCAGCAGCCAACAAACTGGGGAGACCCAGTACTTC. Translating gives CASSQQTGETQYF.

This clonotype was seen at least ten times. The rearrangement joins TRBV20-1 to TRBJ2-7, with D unresolved. V was shortened by 3 bases and J by 7 bases, with 10 bases between the two germline ends. Germline CDR1 and CDR2: DFQATT and SNEGSKA (reference sequence). The CDR3 totals 11 residues. Here the CDR3 reads CSASAVGEQYF. The CDR3 bases are TGCAGTGCTAGCGCCGTGGGTGAGCAGTACTTC.

This clonotype has ten or more counts. The rearrangement joins TRBV18 to TRBJ2-1; D is possibly TRBD1 or TRBD2 (5 bases each). This CDR3 is built from 15 residues. The germline V gene has CDR1 KGHSH and CDR2 LQKENI. Trimming cost V 3 bases and J 5 bases, with 14 bases left between them. The CDR3, as DNA: TGTGCCAGCTCACCGGTCGGGGCTGTCAACAATGAGCAGTTCTTC. Protein: CASSPVGAVNNEQFF.

A note on this clonotype: This sequence may be a read error, since a much larger clone differs from it by one base. J is TRBJ2-4 and V is TRBV12-3 or TRBV12-4; D may correspond to TRBD1 or TRBD2 (5 bases each). CDR3 length: 15 residues. Trimming shortened V by 10 bases and J by 2 bases, and 18 bases separated the two germline ends. The CDR3 bases are TGTGCCAACAAAGACAGACACGGGACCAAAAACATTCAGTACTTC. Amino acids: CANKDRHGTKNIQYF.

This clonotype was seen ten or more times. This sequence joins TRBV20-1 and TRBJ1-1; possibly TRBD1 for D (6 bases). The CDR3 extends over 12 amino acids. The germline V gene encodes CDR1 DFQATT and CDR2 SNEGSKA (reference sequence). V was clipped by 6 bases and J by 4 bases, with 12 bases between them. The CDR3 DNA reads TGCAGTGCCGGACAGCCAGCCACTGAAGCTTTCTTT. Translating gives CSAGQPATEAFF.

This clonotype was seen many times. The chain links TRBV5-6 to TRBJ2-3; no firm D call. The CDR3 runs to 15 residues. The ends were cut back, 0 bases at V and 0 bases at J, with 8 bases in the middle. Germline V CDR1 and CDR2: SGHDT, YYEEEE. This chain's CDR3 is CASSLVRQSTDTQYF. The CDR3 nucleotides read TGTGCCAGCAGCTTGGTACGTCAGAGCACAGATACGCAGTATTTT.

In its sample, this clonotype was seen many times. This chain links TRBV7-9 with TRBJ1-1; 10 bases map to TRBD1. This CDR3 has 15 amino acids. Per germline, CDR1 SEHNR and CDR2 FQNEAQ (reference sequence). The J segment lost 5 bases and the V segment lost 5 bases, leaving 8 bases of the junction unmatched. The CDR3 DNA reads as TGTGCCAGCAGCACACAGACAGGGGGCGGAACTGAAGCTTTCTTT. It yields the protein CASSTQTGGGTEAFF.

The sample holds many counts of this clonotype. This chain connects TRBV4-3 to TRBJ1-1; D is unresolved. CDR1 and CDR2 from the germline V gene are LGHNA and YSLEER. V shed 0 bases and J shed 5 bases, with 7 bases lying between them. CDR3 length: 13 amino acids. For the CDR3, the DNA is TGCGCCAGCAGCCAAGATACGAGGACTGAAGCTTTCTTT. Its translation is CASSQDTRTEAFF.

The chain couples TRBV7-2 to TRBJ2-3; D gene ambiguous. V dropped 5 bases and J dropped 5 bases, with 8 bases sitting between them. There are 12 residues in the CDR3. Per the germline V gene, CDR1 is SGHTA and CDR2 is FQGNSA. The CDR3 protein is CASSPFKDTQYF. As DNA, the CDR3 is TGTGCCAGCAGCCCCTTTAAAGATACGCAGTATTTT.

The chain combines TRBV18 with TRBJ2-3; D is undetermined. The CDR3 contains 15 residues. Germline V gene data show CDR1 as KGHSH and CDR2 as LQKENI. Trimming took 2 bases from V and 2 from J, leaving 11 bases between them. Here the CDR3 DNA reads TGTGCCAGCTCACCAGGTTCCCAGAACACAGATACGCAGTATTTT. It yields the protein CASSPGSQNTDTQYF. Full variable domain (outside the CDR3, taken from reference TRBV18 and TRBJ2-3): NAGVMQNPRHLVRRRGQEARLRCSPMKGHSHVYWYRQLPEEGLKFMVYLQKENIIDESGMPKERFSAEFPKEGPSILRIQQVVRGDSAAYFCASSPGSQNTDTQYFGPGTRLTVL.

The CDR3 spells CASSPLPGGNQPQHF. DNA of the CDR3: TGTGCCAGCTCACCACTGCCGGGAGGCAATCAGCCCCAGCATTTT. The chain recombines TRBV18 with TRBJ1-5; no clear D. Germline V CDR1 and CDR2: KGHSH, LQKENI. The CDR3 loop spans 15 amino acids. V lost 1 base to trimming and J lost 2 bases, with 9 bases between them.

This clonotype was seen repeatedly, ten times or more. The chain links TRBV12-3 or TRBV12-4 to TRBJ1-6; D gene unclear. The CDR3 runs to 13 residues. Trimming stripped 3 bases from V and 6 bases from J, with 6 bases between. The CDR3, as DNA: TGTGCCAGCAGTTTTATCTCTAATTCACCCCTCCACTTT. Protein sequence: CASSFISNSPLHF.

This chain connects TRBV28 to TRBJ1-2; D is unresolved. Between the trimmed V and J ends, which lost 1 base and 5 bases, there was a span of 5 bases. This CDR3 contains 12 residues. Germline assignment: CDR1 MDHEN and CDR2 SYDVKM. The CDR3 sequence: CASSLSKYGYTF. The CDR3 nucleotides read TGTGCCAGCAGTTTATCAAAGTATGGCTACACCTTC.

This clonotype has more than one count but fewer than ten. The chain uses TRBV7-6 and TRBJ2-5, with TRBD2 matching 12 bases. The J segment lost 4 bases and the V segment lost 5 bases, leaving 11 bases of the junction unmatched. Germline lookup yields CDR1 SGHVS and CDR2 FNYEAQ. CDR3 length: 17 amino acids. CDR3 residues: CASSPTTSGGGGETQYF. The CDR3 nucleotides read TGTGCCAGCAGCCCTACGACTAGCGGGGGAGGCGGAGAGACCCAGTACTTC. The whole variable domain, remainder taken from reference TRBV7-6 and TRBJ2-5, is GAGVSQSPRYKVTKRGQDVALRCDPISGHVSLYWYRQALGQGPEFLTYFNYEAQQDKSGLPNDRFSAERPEGSISTLTIQRTEQRDSAMYRCASSPTTSGGGGETQYFGPGTRLLVL.